These 10 T cell receptor beta chains were sequenced from one sample in a study of post-analysis software for immune sequencing data. Prepared libraries of TCR beta cDNA carried unique molecular identifiers. MiXCR, run by TCRdb on the PCR reads, gives a single entry per CDR3 protein. The repertoire consists of roughly 800,000 distinct CDR3 sequences, with roughly 50% occurring once and the leading ten covering approximately 4.3%. Findings and caveats of the study: TRBV segments more frequent in patients than in controls numbered five and included TRBV5-6, TRBV5-1 and TRBV20-1.

These receptors lack a known antigen. Sequencing was done on a sample of blood. The receptors originated from a girl aged 10 to 17 with multiple sclerosis.

The chain recombines TRBV6-5 with TRBJ2-7; D is possibly TRBD1 (5 bases). Germline V gives CDR1 MNHEY, CDR2 SVGAGI. V was pared by 5 bases and J by 6 bases, with 17 bases between. This CDR3 is built from 14 residues. The CDR3 loop is CASSLLQGPSEQYF. DNA of the CDR3: TGTGCCAGCAGTCTCCTGCAGGGTCCGTCCGAGCAGTACTTC.

The J gene is TRBJ2-5, the V gene TRBV6-2 or TRBV6-3; D unclear. V lost 6 bases, J lost 1 base, and 12 bases lay in between. There are 14 residues in the CDR3. CDR1 and CDR2 (germline): MNHEY, SVGEGT. CDR3 residues: CASRTPGSQETQYF. The CDR3 DNA reads as TGTGCCAGCAGGACTCCGGGCTCCCAAGAGACCCAGTACTTC.

The V call is TRBV27, the J call TRBJ2-1; the match to TRBD2 covers 14 bases. CDR3 size: 16 residues. The germline V gene has CDR1 MNHEY and CDR2 SMNVEV (reference sequence). Trimming removed 6 bases from V and 4 bases from J; junction bases left unmatched: 5. CDR3 loop: CASSSRTSGRYNEQFF. Written as DNA, the CDR3 is TGTGCCAGCAGCTCCCGGACTAGCGGGAGGTACAATGAGCAGTTCTTC.

V gene TRBV20-1 combines with J gene TRBJ1-5; TRBD1 aligns across 8 bases. CDR3 length: 13 amino acids. Trimming removed 6 bases from V and 3 bases from J; junction bases left unmatched: 4. CDR1 is DFQATT, CDR2 SNEGSKA, per germline (reference sequence). The CDR3 here is CSASGGVNQPQHF. The CDR3 DNA follows: TGCAGTGCATCAGGGGGCGTCAATCAGCCCCAGCATTTT.

J is TRBJ2-5 and V is TRBV6-1; maybe TRBD2 (6 bases). The J call may be mistaken, given a closer DNA end match to TRBJ2-7. Germline assignment: CDR1 MNHNS and CDR2 SASEGT. This CDR3 contains 15 residues. The CDR3: CASRSLEGRAYEQYF. CDR3 in DNA: TGTGCCAGCAGAAGCCTGGAGGGGCGAGCCTACGAGCAGTACTTC.

V usage is TRBV6-6 and J usage is TRBJ1-4; D ambiguous. Germline assignment: CDR1 MNHNY and CDR2 SVGAGI (reference sequence). The CDR3 length is 14 residues. V gave up 4 bases and J gave up 8 bases, with 14 bases separating them. The CDR3 loop reads CASSFRTRGEKLFF. The CDR3 nucleotides are TGTGCCAGCAGTTTCCGGACCCGCGGAGAAAAACTGTTTTTT.

This clonotype occurred a few times. The CDR3 DNA reads as TGCAGTGCTAGAGGCGGCAGGGCGAGGGTCACAGATACGCAGTATTTT. This translates into CSARGGRARVTDTQYF. The V call is TRBV20-1, the J call TRBJ2-3, with D perhaps TRBD1 or TRBD2 (5 bases each). This CDR3 spans 16 amino acids. Between the trimmed V and J ends, which lost 1 base and 2 bases, there was a span of 16 bases. Germline V gene data show CDR1 as DFQATT and CDR2 as SNEGSKA (reference sequence).

This chain uses TRBV10-3 with TRBJ2-5; possibly TRBD2 for D (6 bases). The CDR3 has 12 amino acids. Germline lookup yields CDR1 ENHRY and CDR2 SYGVKD. Trimming shortened V by 9 bases and J by 7 bases, and 15 bases separated the two germline ends. DNA of the CDR3: TGTGCCATAAGCGGGCACTTCGGGACCCAGTACTTC. Its protein product is CAISGHFGTQYF.

The chain links TRBV6-6 to TRBJ2-5, with 14 bases that match TRBD2. This CDR3 is built from 16 residues. V lost 6 bases to trimming and J lost 2 bases; unmatched junction nucleotides: 5. The germline V gene has CDR1 MNHNY and CDR2 SVGAGI (reference sequence). The CDR3 bases are TGTGCCAGCAGGGGACTAGCGGGGGCGACTCAAGAGACCCAGTACTTC. This codes for CASRGLAGATQETQYF.

The chain links TRBV10-3 to TRBJ2-1, with 9 nucleotides matching TRBD2. Germline V lookup: CDR1 ENHRY, CDR2 SYGVKD. This CDR3 spans 15 amino acids. V shed 8 bases, J shed 4 bases, and the junction held 9 bases outside the gene matches. Here the CDR3 DNA reads TGTGCCATCCAGCGGGAGGCCACAAATTACAATGAGCAGTTCTTC. Its protein is CAIQREATNYNEQFF.